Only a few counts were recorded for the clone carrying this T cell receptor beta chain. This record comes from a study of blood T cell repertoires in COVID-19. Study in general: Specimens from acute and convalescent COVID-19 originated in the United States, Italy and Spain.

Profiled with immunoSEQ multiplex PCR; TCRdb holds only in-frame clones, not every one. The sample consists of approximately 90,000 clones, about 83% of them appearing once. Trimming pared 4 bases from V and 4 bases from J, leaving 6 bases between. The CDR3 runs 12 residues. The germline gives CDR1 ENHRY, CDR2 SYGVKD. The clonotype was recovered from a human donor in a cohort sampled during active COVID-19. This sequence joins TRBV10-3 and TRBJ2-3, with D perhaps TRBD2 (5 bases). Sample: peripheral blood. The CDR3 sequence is CAISGGSDTQYF. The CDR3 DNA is TGTGCCATCAGTGGAGGGTCAGATACGCAGTATTTT.